These 20 T cell receptor beta chains were sequenced from one sample in a study of blood T cell repertoires in COVID-19. Here immunoSEQ multiplex PCR was the method, and the copy in TCRdb shows in-frame clones only, minus some. This table has about 130,000 clones, more than 75% appearing once. Sequenced material: peripheral blood. Receptors originate from a man in his sixties who had recovered from COVID-19.

V usage is TRBV6-5 and J usage is TRBJ2-5; perhaps TRBD1 as D (5 bases). V dropped 0 bases and J dropped 3 bases, with 11 bases sitting between them. Per germline, CDR1 MNHEY and CDR2 SVGAGI. The CDR3 sequence is 15 residues long. DNA for the CDR3: TGTGCCAGCAGTTACTCGATAACAGGTAAAGAGACCCAGTACTTC. This translates into CASSYSITGKETQYF.

This rearrangement joins TRBV19 to TRBJ1-1; D not resolved. The CDR3 has 13 amino acids. From germline, CDR1 is LNHDA and CDR2 SQIVND (reference sequence). V was clipped by 7 bases and J by 4 bases, with 13 bases between them. The CDR3 bases are TGTGCCAGTACTTATAGTGGCGGCACTGAAGCTTTCTTT. Translated: CASTYSGGTEAFF.

This CDR3 is CASSQDRGALAKNIQYF. Here the CDR3 DNA reads TGTGCCAGCAGCCAAGACAGGGGGGCTCTAGCCAAAAACATTCAGTACTTC. The rearrangement links TRBV3-1 (or the pseudogene TRBV3-2) to TRBJ2-4; D may be TRBD1 (7 bases). V lost 0 bases to trimming and J lost 0 bases, with 12 bases between them. This CDR3 region has 17 residues. CDR1 is LGHDT, CDR2 YNNKEL, per germline (reference sequence).

The rearrangement links TRBV10-3 to TRBJ2-7; D is ambiguous. Looked up from germline, CDR1 is ENHRY and CDR2 is SYGVKD. The V end lost 10 bases, the J end lost 3 bases, and 10 bases lay between the germline ends. This CDR3 comprises 11 residues. For the CDR3, the DNA is TGTGCCACTAAGACAAACTACGAGCAGTACTTC. It translates to CATKTNYEQYF.

The chain joins TRBV9 to TRBJ2-7; TRBD1 matches at 10 bases. J gave up 7 bases and V 4 bases, and 14 bases lay outside the gene matches. Germline-derived CDR1 and CDR2 are SGDLS and YYNGEE. CDR3 length equals 16 residues. CDR3 amino acids: CASSPSGQGRPQEQYF. The DNA for the CDR3 is TGTGCCAGCAGCCCCTCGGGACAGGGGCGCCCTCAGGAGCAGTACTTC.

This clone appeared a few times. The chain has TRBV5-1 and TRBJ2-2, with TRBD1 matching 11 bases. The CDR3 extends over 16 amino acids. Germline V gene sequence: CDR1 SGHRS, CDR2 YFSETQ. V lost 3 bases to trimming and J lost 2 bases; unmatched junction nucleotides: 3. For the CDR3, the DNA is TGCGCCAGCAGCTCCCGGACAGGGGGCAACACCGGGGAGCTGTTTTTT. Protein sequence: CASSSRTGGNTGELFF. Complete variable domain (other parts from reference TRBV5-1 and TRBJ2-2): KAGVTQTPRYLIKTRGQQVTLSCSPISGHRSVSWYQQTPGQGLQFLFEYFSETQRNKGNFPGRFSGRQFSNSRSEMNVSTLELGDSALYLCASSSRTGGNTGELFFGEGSRLTVL.

Only a few counts were recorded for this clone. The chain uses TRBV7-6 and TRBJ1-6; D perhaps matches TRBD1 (6 bases). Trimming removed 2 bases from V and 5 bases from J, with 7 bases in between. Germline CDR1 SGHVS, CDR2 FNYEAQ. The CDR3 consists of 14 residues. The CDR3 loop is CASSLRQDNSPLHF. In DNA, the CDR3 is TGTGCCAGCAGCTTACGACAGGATAATTCACCCCTCCACTTT.

Only a few counts were recorded for this clone. The rearrangement joins TRBV15 to TRBJ2-5, with 7 bases aligning to TRBD2. Germline CDR1 reads LNHNV; CDR2 reads YYDKDF (reference sequence). With 5 bases clipped from V and 1 base from J, the junction kept 7 bases outside the gene matches. CDR3 length equals 15 residues. The DNA of the CDR3 is TGTGCCACCAGCGGAAGCGGGATCCTCCAAGAGACCCAGTACTTC. Amino acid sequence: CATSGSGILQETQYF.

The CDR3 DNA reads TGTGCCAGCAGCCACCCCGGGGGAACGGACGGCTACACCTTC. Protein: CASSHPGGTDGYTF. This chain joins TRBV3-1 (or the pseudogene TRBV3-2) and TRBJ1-2; maybe TRBD1 (5 bases). The germline V and J ends were trimmed by 3 bases and 8 bases, with 16 bases remaining between them. Germline loops: CDR1 LGHDT, CDR2 YNNKEL (reference sequence). The CDR3 length is 14 residues.

In its sample, this clone was seen once. The chain joins TRBV28 to TRBJ2-3; TRBD2 matches at 10 bases. Germline lookup yields CDR1 MDHEN and CDR2 SYDVKM. The CDR3 extends over 16 amino acids. The trim removed 6 bases at V and 2 bases at J, leaving 8 bases unmatched. This CDR3 reads CASSTLLAGHTDTQYF. In nucleotides, the CDR3 is TGTGCCAGCAGCACCTTACTAGCGGGACACACAGATACGCAGTATTTT.

The gene calls are TRBV18 and TRBJ1-1; D perhaps matches TRBD1 (5 bases). The CDR3 is made up of 15 amino acids. Per germline, CDR1 KGHSH and CDR2 LQKENI. V lost 0 bases and J 0 bases, leaving 8 bases between the germline ends. CDR3 bases: TGTGCCAGCTCACCACCAAGCAGGGTGAACACTGAAGCTTTCTTT. Its translation is CASSPPSRVNTEAFF.

The CDR3 sequence: CASTGGQYGYTF. The CDR3 nucleotides are TGTGCCAGTACAGGGGGTCAATATGGCTACACCTTC. The chain couples TRBV19 to TRBJ1-2, with 7 bases aligning to TRBD1. The CDR3 covers 12 residues. Per the germline V gene, CDR1 is LNHDA and CDR2 is SQIVND (reference sequence). Trimming removed 7 bases from V and 5 bases from J; junction bases left unmatched: 4.

The DNA for the CDR3 is TGTGCCAGCAGCTTCGACAGGGGTGGGGATCAGCCCCAGCATTTT. Its translation: CASSFDRGGDQPQHF. The J gene is TRBJ1-5, the V gene TRBV5-5; 8 bases fit TRBD1. The V and J ends lost 2 bases and 5 bases, in that order; junction bases with no gene match: 6. This CDR3 comprises 15 residues. Germline V gene data show CDR1 as SGHKS and CDR2 as YYEKEE (reference sequence).

This clone appeared a few times. The chain joins TRBV4-3 to TRBJ1-2; 7 bases match TRBD1. The V and J ends lost 3 bases and 4 bases, in that order; junction bases with no gene match: 5. The CDR3 has 14 amino acids. Germline V lookup: CDR1 LGHNA, CDR2 YSLEER. Here the CDR3 reads CASSHGTALYGYTF. Here the CDR3 DNA reads TGCGCCAGCAGCCACGGGACAGCCCTCTATGGCTACACCTTC.

This clone was seen once. The rearrangement uses TRBV19 and TRBJ1-4, with 8 positions matching TRBD1. Trimming took 3 bases from V and 8 from J; bases not matched to a gene: 11. Germline V lookup: CDR1 LNHDA, CDR2 SQIVND (reference sequence). This CDR3 comprises 16 residues. The CDR3 DNA follows: TGTGCCAGTAGTATCCTAAGGACAGGGATCGGCGAAAAACTGTTTTTT. Protein: CASSILRTGIGEKLFF.

CDR3 DNA sequence: TGTGCCAGCTCTCTAACAGGGGGAGATGAGCAGTTCTTC. This codes for CASSLTGGDEQFF. The chain couples TRBV18 to TRBJ2-1, with 8 bases fitting TRBD1. Germline V CDR1 and CDR2: KGHSH, LQKENI. V lost 6 bases to trimming and J lost 8 bases; unmatched junction nucleotides: 6. The CDR3 sequence is 13 residues long. The entire variable domain, with the rest obtained from reference TRBV18 and TRBJ2-1, is as follows: NAGVMQNPRHLVRRRGQEARLRCSPMKGHSHVYWYRQLPEEGLKFMVYLQKENIIDESGMPKERFSAEFPKEGPSILRIQQVVRGDSAAYFCASSLTGGDEQFFGPGTRLTVL.

The V call is TRBV19, the J call TRBJ2-3; D may be TRBD2 (5 bases). V was clipped by 4 bases and J by 4 bases, with 9 bases between them. Germline V CDR1 and CDR2: LNHDA, SQIVND (reference sequence). The CDR3 totals 13 residues. The CDR3 protein is CASSNGGSDTQYF. The CDR3 DNA reads as TGTGCCAGTAGTAACGGCGGGTCAGATACGCAGTATTTT.

This clone has only one observation. The rearrangement links TRBV5-1 to TRBJ2-1; D gene uncertain. The CDR3 sequence is 11 residues long. Germline CDR1 SGHRS, CDR2 YFSETQ. V lost 2 bases and J lost 7, with 4 bases in between. The CDR3 protein is CASSFQNEQFF. CDR3 in DNA: TGCGCCAGCAGCTTTCAGAATGAGCAGTTCTTC.

CDR3 sequence reads: CASSRGSGELFF. The CDR3 nucleotides read TGTGCCAGCAGTAGGGGCTCCGGGGAGCTGTTTTTT. This chain links TRBV6-2 or TRBV6-3 with TRBJ2-2; D possibly corresponds to TRBD1 (5 bases). This CDR3 is 12 amino acids long. Trimming cost V 5 bases and J 6 bases, with 7 bases left between them. From germline, CDR1 is MNHEY and CDR2 SVGEGT.

The V and J genes are TRBV7-9 and TRBJ1-5, with TRBD1 matching 11 bases. The CDR3 runs 16 residues. Trimming removed 5 bases from V and 0 bases from J; junction bases left unmatched: 3. In germline, CDR1 is SEHNR, CDR2 FQNEAQ (reference sequence). The CDR3 DNA sequence: TGTGCCAGCAGCGCGGGACAGGGGGATAGCAATCAGCCCCAGCATTTT. Residues: CASSAGQGDSNQPQHF.